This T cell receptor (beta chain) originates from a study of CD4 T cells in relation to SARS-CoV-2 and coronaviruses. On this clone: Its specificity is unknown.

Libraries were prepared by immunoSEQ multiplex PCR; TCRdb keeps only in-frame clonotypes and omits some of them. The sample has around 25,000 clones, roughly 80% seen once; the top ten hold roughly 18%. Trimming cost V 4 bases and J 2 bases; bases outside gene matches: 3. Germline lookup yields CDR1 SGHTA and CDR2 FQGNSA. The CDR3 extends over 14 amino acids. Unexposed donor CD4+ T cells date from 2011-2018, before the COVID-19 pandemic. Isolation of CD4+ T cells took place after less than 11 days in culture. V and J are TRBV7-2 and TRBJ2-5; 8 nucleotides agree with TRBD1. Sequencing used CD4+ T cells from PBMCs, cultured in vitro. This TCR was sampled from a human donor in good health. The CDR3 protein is CASSSTGGQETQYF. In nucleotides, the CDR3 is TGTGCCAGCAGCTCCACAGGGGGTCAAGAGACCCAGTACTTC.